This entry lists 11 T cell receptor beta chains sequenced from one sample in a study of blood T cell repertoires in COVID-19. Some clones are missing from TCRdb's copy, which holds only in-frame ones; the method was immunoSEQ multiplex PCR. This table has 190,000 or so clones, about 86% appearing once. Sequenced sample: PBMCs or T cells enriched from blood (not recorded which). The origin of the receptors is a woman in her twenties or thirties who had been exposed to COVID-19.

The V call is TRBV7-3, the J call TRBJ2-4; D is possibly TRBD2 (7 bases). Trimming shortened V by 5 bases and J by 0 bases, and 17 bases separated the two germline ends. The CDR3 is 17 amino acids. The germline V gene encodes CDR1 SGHTA and CDR2 FQGTGA. CDR3 region: CASSPTGRGLAKNIQYF. The CDR3 bases are TGTGCCAGCAGCCCCACAGGGAGGGGACTAGCCAAAAACATTCAGTACTTC.

This sequence joins TRBV3-1 (or the pseudogene TRBV3-2) and TRBJ2-3, with a weak D call TRBD2 (5 bases). This CDR3 has 16 residues. Germline V gene sequence: CDR1 LGHDT, CDR2 YNNKEL (reference sequence). With 5 bases removed from V and 2 bases from J, the gap between germline ends came to 17 bases. CDR3 nucleotides: TGTGCCAGCAGCGAGGGTGGCGGGCCCTCCACAGATACGCAGTATTTT. This encodes CASSEGGGPSTDTQYF.

The chain joins TRBV10-3 to TRBJ2-1, with 11 bases matching TRBD2. The J segment lost 8 bases and the V segment lost 6 bases, leaving 3 bases of the junction unmatched. This CDR3 contains 13 residues. Germline CDR1 reads ENHRY; CDR2 reads SYGVKD. The CDR3 region has the DNA TGTGCCATCAGCGGACTAGCGGGCTATGAGCAGTTCTTC. Translated, it gives CAISGLAGYEQFF.

This clone has only a few counts. The J gene is TRBJ2-2, the V gene TRBV18, with D possibly matching TRBD2 (6 bases). Trimming took off 0 bases at V and 3 bases at J, with 14 bases between the two ends. The CDR3 loop spans 17 amino acids. Looked up from germline, CDR1 is KGHSH and CDR2 is LQKENI. As DNA, the CDR3 is TGTGCCAGCTCACCACCGGCTCCTAGCGAATACACCGGGGAGCTGTTTTTT. This encodes CASSPPAPSEYTGELFF.

The V call is TRBV2, the J call TRBJ1-5; D may be TRBD1 (5 bases). Germline CDR1 SNHLY, CDR2 FYNNEI. Trimming took 4 bases from V and 4 from J, leaving 14 bases between them. CDR3 size: 15 residues. This CDR3 reads CASSVLGLANQPQHF. The CDR3 region has the DNA TGTGCCAGCAGTGTCTTGGGGCTCGCAAATCAGCCCCAGCATTTT.

The rearrangement joins TRBV11-2 to TRBJ1-1, with 7 bases that match TRBD1. The CDR3 is 15 residues long. The V gene end was trimmed by 0 bases and the J gene end by 8 bases; junction bases not matched to a gene: 9. CDR1 is SGHAT, CDR2 FQNNGV, per germline. The CDR3 region has the DNA TGTGCCAGCAGCTTAGATGGCCAGGGGGTTGACGAAGCTTTCTTT. It codes for CASSLDGQGVDEAFF.

The chain links TRBV12-3 or TRBV12-4 to TRBJ1-2; 8 bases match TRBD1. After removal of 7 bases from V and 4 bases from J, the junction contained 5 bases not matched to a gene. The CDR3 loop spans 13 amino acids. The CDR3 sequence: CASTKGTGYGYTF. CDR3 DNA sequence: TGTGCCAGCACAAAGGGGACAGGCTATGGCTACACCTTC.

A single count supports this clone. The J gene is TRBJ1-1, the V gene TRBV9, with 7 nucleotides matching TRBD1. CDR3 length: 19 residues. Germline CDR1 reads SGDLS; CDR2 reads YYNGEE. Unmatched junction bases numbered 18, after V lost 4 bases and J lost 0 bases. The CDR3: CASSPLFPGQRLMNTEAFF. In DNA form, the CDR3 reads TGTGCCAGCAGCCCGTTGTTTCCGGGACAGAGGCTCATGAACACTGAAGCTTTCTTT.

In its sample, this clone was seen once. The V and J genes are TRBV5-1 and TRBJ2-3, with 8 bases that match TRBD1. In germline, CDR1 is SGHRS, CDR2 YFSETQ. The CDR3 loop spans 16 amino acids. V shed 4 bases, J shed 2 bases, and the junction held 9 bases outside the gene matches. DNA for the CDR3: TGCGCCAGCAGCCCGGGACAGGACAGCTCCACAGATACGCAGTATTTT. Translated, it gives CASSPGQDSSTDTQYF.

The chain combines TRBV19 with TRBJ1-2; TRBD1 matches 8 bases. The trim removed 5 bases at V and 6 bases at J, leaving 8 bases unmatched. CDR3 size: 14 residues. Germline V lookup: CDR1 LNHDA, CDR2 SQIVND (reference sequence). The CDR3 DNA reads TGTGCCAGTAGTTTGTCAGGGGGCTCGGATGGCTACACCTTC. This sequence encodes CASSLSGGSDGYTF.

The chain has TRBV5-1 and TRBJ2-3; D gene unclear. From germline, CDR1 is SGHRS and CDR2 YFSETQ. CDR3 length: 14 amino acids. With 0 bases removed from V and 3 bases from J, the gap between germline ends came to 8 bases. CDR3 protein: CASSLERVTDTQYF. Here the CDR3 DNA reads TGCGCCAGCAGCTTGGAACGGGTTACAGATACGCAGTATTTT.